This T cell receptor (beta chain) was obtained from a study of immune cell composition in non-small cell lung cancer (TCRdb year 2017). Turning to the overall study: Histologic subtype, mainly lung adenocarcinoma or squamous cell carcinoma, was assigned on the basis of H&E together with p63, CK5, Napsin A and TTF-1 immunohistochemistry. Several tumour specimens that had TCR-beta data belonged to rare histological subtypes and were left out of the subtype comparisons. Supplementary cohort #1 consisted of ten or so lung adenocarcinoma cases with paired tumour/lung TCR-beta sequencing and with TIL populations generated to assess tumour reactivity. TCR-beta sequencing (Adaptive Biotechnologies) was performed on 34 paired NSCLC tumour and non-adjacent lung specimens plus 26 tumour-only specimens. Points the paper makes about the study in general: Compared with lung adenocarcinoma tumours, lung squamous cell carcinoma showed significantly higher Top 10 clone scores and productive clonality. Nearly half of NSCLC cases had tumour-associated clones >0.5%, found in about 36% of adenocarcinomas compared with about 80% of squamous carcinomas. In 10 adenocarcinoma cases, maximal tumour-associated clone frequency correlated strongly with TIL tumour reactivity, whereas overall clonality did not. No significant correlation was found between tumour TCR-beta clonality and smoking pack-years. The reactivity cohort contained only ten to eleven cases, and the tumour-reactive clones were not shown to have sequences in common with the dominant in vivo tumour-associated clones.

TCR-beta CDR3 regions were amplified from genomic DNA by a two-step multiplex PCR, with the second step adding Illumina-compatible adaptors. As a commercial immunoSEQ service, TCR-beta immunosequencing was carried out on an Illumina platform. The authors processed their data as follows. Two measures summarised the repertoires: productive clonality, and Top 10 Clones, meaning the percentage of T-cell templates coming from the ten most frequent sequences. Productive clonality ranged from 0 to 1, with 1 indicating a monoclonal population. Tumour-associated clones, identified using log10 scatter plots, were defined as sequences that made up at least 0.1% of tumour T-cell templates and were not found in the matched non-adjacent lung. Analyses were done in GraphPad Prism7 and R, with Student's t-tests for two-group comparisons, ANOVA for stages, and linear regression for relationships. Not all clones reach the TCRdb copy of this immuneACCESS table, which keeps in-frame sequences only. Checked studies attribute under half of the gap to unresolved V genes and leave the rest unexplained. D and trimming were read from the DNA, whereas the V and J calls and clone size are those reported in that table. The sample table holds some 2,500 clones, of which roughly 80% were seen once. Of the sample, roughly 4.8% falls within the top ten clones.

This clone showed up just once. Its antigen is currently not known. One base away there is no much larger clone; base qualities are not given. The junction carries 10 bases between V and J, which are trimmed by 2 bases and 2 bases respectively. CDR1 is given as SGHRS and CDR2 as YFSETQ, both from the germline V gene. From its cysteine to its phenylalanine, the CDR3 spans 15 amino acids. Left in the record is the CDR3 DNA by itself, 45 bases read in frame from the first base. Genomic DNA was isolated with the QIAamp DNA kit from frozen aliquots of single-cell suspensions that had not been sorted. Surgically resected non-small cell lung cancer tissue was used for the tumour samples. Tissues were received within 2 hours of resection and were immediately processed into single-cell suspensions. Tissue was broken up mechanically, digested enzymatically with DNase I, collagenase I and hyaluronidase for about 29 minutes at 37 degrees C, and then filtered and RBC-lysed.

The chain is assembled from TRBV5-1 and TRBJ1-4; the D gene is not confidently resolved. Sequencing was performed on lung tumor tissue. The sequence was obtained from a human donor with non-small cell lung cancer. The CDR3 here reads CASSLEGSTNEKLFF. In nucleotides, the sequence is TGCGCCAGCAGCTTAGAAGGGAGCACTAATGAAAAACTGTTTTTT.